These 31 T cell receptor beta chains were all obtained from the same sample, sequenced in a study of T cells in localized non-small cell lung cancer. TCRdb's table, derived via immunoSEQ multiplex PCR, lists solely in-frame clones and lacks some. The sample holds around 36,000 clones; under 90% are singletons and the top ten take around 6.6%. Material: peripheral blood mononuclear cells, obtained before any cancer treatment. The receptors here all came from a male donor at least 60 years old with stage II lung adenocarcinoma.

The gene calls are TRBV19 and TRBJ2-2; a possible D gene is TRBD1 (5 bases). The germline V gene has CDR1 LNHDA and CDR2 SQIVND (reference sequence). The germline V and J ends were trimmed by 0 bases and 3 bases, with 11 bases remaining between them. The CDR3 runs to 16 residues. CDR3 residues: CASSIEARADTGELFF. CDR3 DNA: TGTGCCAGTAGTATAGAGGCCAGGGCGGACACCGGGGAGCTGTTTTTT.

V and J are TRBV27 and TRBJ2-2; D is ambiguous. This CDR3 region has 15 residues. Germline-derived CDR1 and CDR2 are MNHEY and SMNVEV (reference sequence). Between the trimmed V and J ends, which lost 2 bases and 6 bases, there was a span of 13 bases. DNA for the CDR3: TGTGCCAGCAGTTTACTCGCCAGGACGTCCGGGGAGCTGTTTTTT. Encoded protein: CASSLLARTSGELFF.

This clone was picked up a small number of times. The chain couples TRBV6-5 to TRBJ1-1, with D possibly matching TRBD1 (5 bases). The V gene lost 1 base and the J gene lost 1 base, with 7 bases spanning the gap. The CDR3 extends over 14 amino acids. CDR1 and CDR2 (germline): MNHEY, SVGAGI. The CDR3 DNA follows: TGTGCCAGCAGTTACTTCGACAGGAACACTGAAGCTTTCTTT. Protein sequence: CASSYFDRNTEAFF.

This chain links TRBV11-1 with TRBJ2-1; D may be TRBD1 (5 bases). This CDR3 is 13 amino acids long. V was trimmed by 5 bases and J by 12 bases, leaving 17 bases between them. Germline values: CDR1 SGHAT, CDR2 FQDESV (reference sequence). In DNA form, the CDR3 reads TGTGCCAGCAGCCCGAATGAAGCGCAGGGGCAGTTCTTC. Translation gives CASSPNEAQGQFF. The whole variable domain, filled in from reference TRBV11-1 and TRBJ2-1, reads EAEVAQSPRYKITEKSQAVAFWCDPISGHATLYWYRQILGQGPELLVQFQDESVVDDSQLPKDRFSAERLKGVDSTLKIQPAELGDSAMYLCASSPNEAQGQFFGPGTRLTVL.

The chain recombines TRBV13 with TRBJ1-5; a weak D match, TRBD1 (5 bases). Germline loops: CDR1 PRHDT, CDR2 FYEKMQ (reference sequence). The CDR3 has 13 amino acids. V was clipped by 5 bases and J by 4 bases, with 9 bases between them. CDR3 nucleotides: TGTGCCAGCAGCACGGGACTAAATCAGCCCCAGCATTTT. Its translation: CASSTGLNQPQHF.

Here the CDR3 DNA reads TGTGCCAGCAGCGTGACTAGCGGGAGGGAAACAGATACGCAGTATTTT. As protein: CASSVTSGRETDTQYF. This chain links TRBV9 with TRBJ2-3; 14 bases map to TRBD2. Unmatched junction bases numbered 2, after V lost 2 bases and J lost 3 bases. CDR3 length equals 16 residues. The V gene's germline CDR1 is SGDLS and CDR2 YYNGEE.

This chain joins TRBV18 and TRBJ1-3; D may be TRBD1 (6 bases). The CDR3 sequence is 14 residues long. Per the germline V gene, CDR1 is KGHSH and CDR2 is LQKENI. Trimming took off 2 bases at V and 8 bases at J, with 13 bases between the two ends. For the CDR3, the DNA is TGTGCCAGCTCACCAGGGGGCTTCGCGGACACCATATATTTT. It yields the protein CASSPGGFADTIYF.

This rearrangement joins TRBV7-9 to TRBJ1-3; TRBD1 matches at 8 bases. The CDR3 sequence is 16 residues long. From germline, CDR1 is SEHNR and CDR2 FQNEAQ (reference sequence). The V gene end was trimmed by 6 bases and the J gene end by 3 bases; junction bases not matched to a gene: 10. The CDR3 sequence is CASRPGQGTRGNTIYF. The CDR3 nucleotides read TGTGCCAGCAGACCCGGACAGGGAACGCGTGGAAACACCATATATTTT.

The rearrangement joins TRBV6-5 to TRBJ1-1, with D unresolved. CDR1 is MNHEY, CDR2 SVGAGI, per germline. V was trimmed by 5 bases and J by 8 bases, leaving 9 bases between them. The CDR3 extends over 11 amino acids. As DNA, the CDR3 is TGTGCCAGCAGTGAAAACGGCGAAGCTTTCTTT. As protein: CASSENGEAFF.

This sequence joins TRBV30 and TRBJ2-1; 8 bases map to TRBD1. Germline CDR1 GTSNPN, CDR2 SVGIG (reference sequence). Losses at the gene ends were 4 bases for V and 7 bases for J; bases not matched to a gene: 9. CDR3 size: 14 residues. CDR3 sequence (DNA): TGTGCCTGGAAGGACAGGGCGTGGGGAAATGAGCAGTTCTTC. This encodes CAWKDRAWGNEQFF.

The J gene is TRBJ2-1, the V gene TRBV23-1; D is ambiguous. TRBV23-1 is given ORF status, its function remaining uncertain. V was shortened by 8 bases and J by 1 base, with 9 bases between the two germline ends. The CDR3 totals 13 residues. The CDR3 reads CASGSRSYNEQFF. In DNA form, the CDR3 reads TGCGCCAGCGGGTCACGGTCCTACAATGAGCAGTTCTTC.

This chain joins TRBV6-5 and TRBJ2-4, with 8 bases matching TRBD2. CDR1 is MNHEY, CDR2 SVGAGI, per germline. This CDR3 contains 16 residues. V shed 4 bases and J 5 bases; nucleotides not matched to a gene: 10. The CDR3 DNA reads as TGTGCCAGCAGTTCTCGGGGGGGGCAACTGGAAAACATTCAGTACTTC. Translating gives CASSSRGGQLENIQYF.

CDR3 loop: CASSAEAGTGYNEQFF. The CDR3 DNA reads TGTGCCAGCAGCGCGGAGGCCGGTACGGGATACAATGAGCAGTTCTTC. The gene calls are TRBV7-2 and TRBJ2-1, with a possible D match to TRBD2 (5 bases). V shed 5 bases and J shed 4 bases, with 18 bases lying between them. This CDR3 comprises 16 residues. CDR1 is SGHTA and CDR2 is FQGNSA in the germline V gene.

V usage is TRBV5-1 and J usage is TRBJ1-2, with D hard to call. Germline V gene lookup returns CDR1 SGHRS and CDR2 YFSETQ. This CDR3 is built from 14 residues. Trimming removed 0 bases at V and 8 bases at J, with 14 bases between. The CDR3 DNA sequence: TGCGCCAGCAGCTTGGTTTCAGCTCAACGCGGCTACACCTTC. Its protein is CASSLVSAQRGYTF.

This CDR3 reads CASREFTEAFF. CDR3 coding DNA: TGTGCCAGCAGGGAGTTCACTGAAGCTTTCTTT. The chain couples TRBV28 to TRBJ1-1; D remains unclear. There are 11 residues in the CDR3. Per germline, CDR1 MDHEN and CDR2 SYDVKM. V lost 6 bases, J lost 4 bases, and 6 bases lay in between.

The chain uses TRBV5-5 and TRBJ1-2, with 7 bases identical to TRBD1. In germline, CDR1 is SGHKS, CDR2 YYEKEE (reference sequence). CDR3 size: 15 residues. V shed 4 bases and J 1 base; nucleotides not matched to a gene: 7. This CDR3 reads CASSLTGVVNYGYTF. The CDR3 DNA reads TGTGCCAGCAGCCTAACAGGGGTCGTTAACTATGGCTACACCTTC.

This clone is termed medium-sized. CDR3 nucleotide sequence: TGTGCCAGCAGTGCCGTTTCAGGGTCGTTTGGCTACACCTTC. Translating gives CASSAVSGSFGYTF. The chain recombines TRBV2 with TRBJ1-2; D may be TRBD1 (5 bases). Germline V gene lookup returns CDR1 SNHLY and CDR2 FYNNEI. The V and J ends lost 4 bases and 7 bases respectively, with 16 bases between them. The CDR3 is 14 residues long. The full variable domain, with the rest looked up from reference TRBV2 and TRBJ1-2, is EPEVTQTPSHQVTQMGQEVILRCVPISNHLYFYWYRQILGQKVEFLVSFYNNEISEKSEIFDDQFSVERPDGSNFTLKIRSTKLEDSAMYFCASSAVSGSFGYTFGSGTRLTVV.

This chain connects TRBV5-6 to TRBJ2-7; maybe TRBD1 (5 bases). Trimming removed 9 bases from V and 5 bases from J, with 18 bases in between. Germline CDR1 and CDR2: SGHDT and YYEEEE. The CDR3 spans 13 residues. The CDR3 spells CATKALGPNEQYF. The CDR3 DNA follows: TGTGCCACCAAGGCCTTGGGGCCCAACGAGCAGTACTTC.

The CDR3 loop reads CASSVNGIVYGYTF. The DNA for the CDR3 is TGTGCCAGCAGTGTAAATGGGATTGTGTATGGCTACACCTTC. The J gene is TRBJ1-2, the V gene TRBV2; D gene unclear. The V gene lost 4 bases and the J gene lost 5 bases, with 14 bases spanning the gap. The length of the CDR3 is 14 residues. Per germline, CDR1 SNHLY and CDR2 FYNNEI.

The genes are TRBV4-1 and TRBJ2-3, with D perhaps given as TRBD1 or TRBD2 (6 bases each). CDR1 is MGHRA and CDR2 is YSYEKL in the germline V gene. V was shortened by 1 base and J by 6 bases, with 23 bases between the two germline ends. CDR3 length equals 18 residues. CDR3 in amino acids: CASSQGVGGGTFVDTQYF. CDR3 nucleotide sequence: TGCGCCAGCAGCCAAGGGGTCGGAGGGGGTACGTTTGTGGATACGCAGTATTTT.

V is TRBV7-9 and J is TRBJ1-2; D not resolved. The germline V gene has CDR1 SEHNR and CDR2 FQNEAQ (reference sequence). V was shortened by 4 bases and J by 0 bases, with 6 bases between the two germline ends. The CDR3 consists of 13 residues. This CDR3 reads CASSYGANYGYTF. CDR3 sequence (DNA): TGTGCCAGCAGCTATGGAGCTAACTATGGCTACACCTTC.

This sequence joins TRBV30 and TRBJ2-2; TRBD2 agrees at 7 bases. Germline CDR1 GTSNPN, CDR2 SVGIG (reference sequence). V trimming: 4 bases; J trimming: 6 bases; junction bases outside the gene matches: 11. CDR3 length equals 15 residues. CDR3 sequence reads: CAWNNPSGQSGELFF. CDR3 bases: TGTGCCTGGAATAATCCTAGCGGACAATCCGGGGAGCTGTTTTTT. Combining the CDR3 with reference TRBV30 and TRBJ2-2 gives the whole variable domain SQTIHQWPATLVQPVGSPLSLECTVEGTSNPNLYWYRQAAGRGLQLLFYSVGIGQISSEVPQNLSASRPQDRQFILSSKKLLLSDSGFYLCAWNNPSGQSGELFFGEGSRLTVL.

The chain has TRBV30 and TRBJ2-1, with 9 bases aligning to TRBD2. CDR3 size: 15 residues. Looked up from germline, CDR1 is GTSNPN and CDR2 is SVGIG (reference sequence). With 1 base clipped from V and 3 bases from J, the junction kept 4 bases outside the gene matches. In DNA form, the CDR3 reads TGTGCCTGGAGTGAGGGGACTAGCCGCTACAATGAGCAGTTCTTC. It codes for CAWSEGTSRYNEQFF.

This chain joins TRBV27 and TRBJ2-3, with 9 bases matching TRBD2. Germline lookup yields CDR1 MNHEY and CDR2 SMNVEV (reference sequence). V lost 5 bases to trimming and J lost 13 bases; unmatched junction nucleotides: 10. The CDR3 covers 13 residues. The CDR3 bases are TGTGCCAGCAGTACTCCCTCGGGGACTAGCAAGTATTTT. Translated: CASSTPSGTSKYF.

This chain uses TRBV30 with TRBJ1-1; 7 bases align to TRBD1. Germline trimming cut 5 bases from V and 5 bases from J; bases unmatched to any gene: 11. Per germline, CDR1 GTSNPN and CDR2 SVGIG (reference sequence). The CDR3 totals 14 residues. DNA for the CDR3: TGTGCCTGGTTTGGGCGAGGGGGCGGAACTGAAGCTTTCTTT. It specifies CAWFGRGGGTEAFF. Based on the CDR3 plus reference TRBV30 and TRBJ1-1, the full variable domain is SQTIHQWPATLVQPVGSPLSLECTVEGTSNPNLYWYRQAAGRGLQLLFYSVGIGQISSEVPQNLSASRPQDRQFILSSKKLLLSDSGFYLCAWFGRGGGTEAFFGQGTRLTVV.

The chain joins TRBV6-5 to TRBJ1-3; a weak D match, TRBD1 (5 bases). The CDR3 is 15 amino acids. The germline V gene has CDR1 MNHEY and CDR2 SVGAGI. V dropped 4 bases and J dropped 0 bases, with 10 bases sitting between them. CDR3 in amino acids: CASSSPTVSGNTIYF. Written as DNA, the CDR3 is TGTGCCAGCAGTTCCCCGACAGTCTCTGGAAACACCATATATTTT.

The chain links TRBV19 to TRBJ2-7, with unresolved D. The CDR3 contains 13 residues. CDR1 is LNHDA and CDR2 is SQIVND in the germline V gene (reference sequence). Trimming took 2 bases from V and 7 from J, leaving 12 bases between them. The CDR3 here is CASSITTAREQYF. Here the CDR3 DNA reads TGTGCCAGTAGTATAACGACGGCCCGGGAGCAGTACTTC.

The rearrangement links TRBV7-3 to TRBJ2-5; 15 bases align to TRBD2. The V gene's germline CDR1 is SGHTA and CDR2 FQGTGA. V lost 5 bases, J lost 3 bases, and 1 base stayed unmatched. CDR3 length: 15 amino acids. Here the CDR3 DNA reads TGTGCCAGCAGCCGGACTAGCGGGAGGGAAGAGACCCAGTACTTC. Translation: CASSRTSGREETQYF.

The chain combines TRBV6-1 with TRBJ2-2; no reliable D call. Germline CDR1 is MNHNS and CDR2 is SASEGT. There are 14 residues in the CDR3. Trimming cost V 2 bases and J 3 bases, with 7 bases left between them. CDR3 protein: CASSEIPDTGELFF. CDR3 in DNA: TGTGCCAGCAGTGAAATTCCGGACACCGGGGAGCTGTTTTTT.

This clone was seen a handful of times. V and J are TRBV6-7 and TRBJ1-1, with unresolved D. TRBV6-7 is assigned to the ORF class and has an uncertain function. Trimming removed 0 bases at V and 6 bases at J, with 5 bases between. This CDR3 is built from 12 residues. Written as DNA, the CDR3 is TGTGCCAGCAGTTACTCGCCAGCTGAAGCTTTCTTT. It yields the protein CASSYSPAEAFF.

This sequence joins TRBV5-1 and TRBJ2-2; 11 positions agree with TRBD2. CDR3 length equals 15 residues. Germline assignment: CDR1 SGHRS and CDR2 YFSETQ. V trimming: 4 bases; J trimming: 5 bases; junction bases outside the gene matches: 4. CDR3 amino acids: CASSLLAGGTGELFF. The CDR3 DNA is TGCGCCAGCAGCCTATTAGCGGGAGGGACCGGGGAGCTGTTTTTT.